These 25 T cell receptor beta chains came from one sample sequenced in a study of blood T cells in healthy people across ages. Primers used in a second PCR of about 7 to 11 cycles were a sample-barcoded 5' primer and a J-beta primer mix. TCRdb re-called the 5' RACE reads through MiXCR, storing one row per CDR3 protein. The repertoire holds approximately 940,000 distinct CDR3 sequences, with about 48% as singletons. Sequencing was carried out using blood. These receptors came from a man between 25 and 39 years old in good health.

The sample holds a few counts of this clonotype. This rearrangement joins TRBV11-3 to TRBJ1-6; D is unresolved. Germline V gives CDR1 SGHNT, CDR2 YENEEA. The V end lost 1 base, the J end lost 6 bases, and 7 bases lay between the germline ends. CDR3 length equals 14 residues. The chain's CDR3 is CASSLVSSNSPLHF. CDR3 bases: TGTGCCAGCAGCTTAGTGTCCAGTAATTCACCCCTCCACTTT.

The CDR3 region is CASSPISGGSTDTQYF. DNA of the CDR3: TGCGCCAGCAGCCCTATTAGCGGGGGCTCCACAGATACGCAGTATTTT. The V gene is TRBV5-1, the J gene TRBJ2-3, with 9 bases identical to TRBD2. The V gene's germline CDR1 is SGHRS and CDR2 YFSETQ. The CDR3 is 16 residues long. The ends lost 4 bases at V and 2 bases at J; junction bases unmatched: 8.

This clonotype was recorded a few times. V is TRBV20-1 and J is TRBJ1-3; D unresolved. The CDR3 is 14 residues long. CDR1 and CDR2 (germline): DFQATT, SNEGSKA (reference sequence). The V and J ends lost 5 bases and 4 bases respectively, with 15 bases between them. The CDR3 nucleotides are TGCAGTGCTCCTACGCTAGAAATCGGAAACACCATATATTTT. This translates into CSAPTLEIGNTIYF.

The chain's CDR3 is CASSYADAYEQYF. CDR3 bases: TGTGCCAGCAGTTACGCAGACGCCTACGAGCAGTACTTC. V and J are TRBV6-2 or TRBV6-3 and TRBJ2-7; D is undetermined. V was pared by 2 bases and J by 2 bases, with 7 bases between. Germline V gives CDR1 MNHEY, CDR2 SVGEGT. There are 13 residues in the CDR3.

This clonotype was seen repeatedly, ten times or more. The chain uses TRBV7-2 and TRBJ2-1; D might be TRBD2 (7 bases). Germline-derived CDR1 and CDR2 are SGHTA and FQGNSA. This CDR3 is built from 15 residues. V was shortened by 4 bases and J by 5 bases, with 15 bases between the two germline ends. The CDR3 reads CASSSSAGAHNEQFF. DNA of the CDR3: TGTGCCAGCAGCTCAAGCGCGGGGGCCCACAATGAGCAGTTCTTC. Full variable domain (remainder filled in from reference TRBV7-2 and TRBJ2-1): GAGVSQSPSNKVTEKGKDVELRCDPISGHTALYWYRQSLGQGLEFLIYFQGNSAPDKSGLPSDRFSAERTGGSVSTLTIQRTQQEDSAVYLCASSSSAGAHNEQFFGPGTRLTVL.

The gene calls are TRBV20-1 and TRBJ2-7; no firm D call. Matching the DNA end better, TRBJ2-5 makes the J call doubtful. This CDR3 is built from 13 residues. The germline gives CDR1 DFQATT, CDR2 SNEGSKA (reference sequence). The CDR3 sequence is CSAIESLRETQYF. CDR3 sequence (DNA): TGCAGTGCCATAGAGAGCCTTAGAGAGACCCAGTACTTC.

The J gene is TRBJ2-7, the V gene TRBV20-1, with D perhaps TRBD1 (6 bases). CDR3 length equals 16 residues. CDR1 is DFQATT, CDR2 SNEGSKA, per germline (reference sequence). Trimming removed 0 bases at V and 2 bases at J, with 17 bases between. The CDR3 bases are TGCAGTGCTAGAGATCTCGGGCACCAGGGGCCCTACGAGCAGTACTTC. Translated, it gives CSARDLGHQGPYEQYF.

This clonotype occurred once. It may be a read error: a sequence one base away is much more abundant. The chain is built from TRBV27 and TRBJ2-5; D tentatively fits TRBD1 or TRBD2 (5 bases each). The ends were cut back, 0 bases at V and 13 bases at J, with 21 bases in the middle. The V gene's germline CDR1 is MNHEY and CDR2 SMNVEV (reference sequence). The CDR3 is made up of 15 amino acids. The CDR3 nucleotides read TGTGCCAGCAGTTTATCGCCGGGGCCTCCCTACGAGCGGTACTTC. This encodes CASSLSPGPPYERYF.

There are many counts of this clonotype. The chain combines TRBV5-1 with TRBJ2-3, with no clear D. The germline V gene has CDR1 SGHRS and CDR2 YFSETQ. Trimming removed 0 bases at V and 2 bases at J, with 7 bases between. The CDR3 totals 14 residues. The DNA of the CDR3 is TGCGCCAGCAGCTTGGGGCAGGACACAGATACGCAGTATTTT. This sequence encodes CASSLGQDTDTQYF.

CDR3 sequence reads: CASATGRDSEKLFF. DNA of the CDR3: TGCGCCAGCGCCACAGGGAGAGACTCTGAAAAACTGTTTTTT. The gene calls are TRBV10-2 and TRBJ1-4; a possible D gene is TRBD1 (6 bases). The CDR3 has 14 residues. Deletions cut 8 bases from V and 7 bases from J, with 17 bases between. Germline-derived CDR1 and CDR2 are WSHSY and SAAADI.

The chain carries TRBV20-1 and TRBJ2-6; TRBD1 agrees at 9 bases. The CDR3 runs to 15 residues. Unmatched junction bases numbered 4, after V lost 4 bases and J lost 3 bases. Germline V gene data show CDR1 as DFQATT and CDR2 as SNEGSKA (reference sequence). Written as DNA, the CDR3 is TGCAGTGCTAACACAGGGGGCATTGGGGCCAACGTCCTGACTTTC. Protein product: CSANTGGIGANVLTF.

The sample holds a few counts of this clonotype. The chain has TRBV12-3 or TRBV12-4 and TRBJ2-5; maybe TRBD1 (5 bases). Trimming took 6 bases from V and 6 from J, leaving 14 bases between them. CDR3 length equals 13 residues. The CDR3 region has the DNA TGTGCCAGCAGGCCAGGGATTGGACAGACCCAGTACTTC. This sequence encodes CASRPGIGQTQYF.

This clonotype occurred a few times. This chain joins TRBV20-1 and TRBJ2-2; TRBD2 matches at 11 bases. CDR1 DFQATT and CDR2 SNEGSKA come from the germline V gene (reference sequence). This CDR3 has 14 residues. Losses at the gene ends were 4 bases for V and 6 bases for J; bases not matched to a gene: 4. The CDR3 region is CSAISGGAPGELFF. DNA of the CDR3: TGCAGTGCTATTAGCGGGGGGGCCCCCGGGGAGCTGTTTTTT.

In this sample, this clonotype turned up many times. This chain connects TRBV28 to TRBJ1-5; 7 bases are shared with TRBD1. The CDR3 loop spans 17 amino acids. V gave up 1 base and J gave up 2 bases; unmatched junction bases: 8. Germline CDR1 and CDR2: MDHEN and SYDVKM. CDR3 in DNA: TGTGCCAGCAGTTTATACGGACAGGATTTTGGCAATCAGCCCCAGCATTTT. Encoded protein: CASSLYGQDFGNQPQHF.

The chain combines TRBV7-9 with TRBJ1-1; tentative D call: TRBD1 (5 bases). Trimming left V 4 bases short and J 7 bases short, with 13 bases between. Germline lookup yields CDR1 SEHNR and CDR2 FQNEAQ (reference sequence). The CDR3 length is 13 residues. In nucleotides, the CDR3 is TGTGCCAGCAGCTGCCCCAGGGCTTTTGAAGCTTTCTTT. Translation gives CASSCPRAFEAFF.

This chain links TRBV5-1 with TRBJ2-5; perhaps D is TRBD1 or TRBD2 (5 bases each). TRBJ2-7 explains the end of the DNA better; the J call may be wrong. The germline CDR1 and CDR2 sequences are SGHRS and YFSETQ. The CDR3 length is 15 residues. The CDR3 coding sequence is TGCGCCAGCAGCCCGGGACGAGCGATCATTTACGAGCAGTACTTC. Protein sequence: CASSPGRAIIYEQYF.

This clonotype came up a few times. V usage is TRBV3-1 and J usage is TRBJ2-5, with D perhaps matching TRBD2 (6 bases). Trimming pared 4 bases from V and 3 bases from J, leaving 18 bases between. The CDR3 spans 16 residues. CDR1 is LGHDT, CDR2 YNNKEL, per germline (reference sequence). The CDR3, as DNA: TGTGCCAGCAGCCCACCCTGGGACTTGCGAAAAGAGACCCAGTACTTC. It translates to CASSPPWDLRKETQYF.

This chain joins TRBV5-1 and TRBJ1-1; unclear D gene. Germline V gives CDR1 SGHRS, CDR2 YFSETQ. The V end lost 4 bases, the J end lost 0 bases, and 10 bases lay between the germline ends. This CDR3 region has 14 residues. The CDR3 DNA is TGCGCCAGCAGCGACCGTGGAGTGAACACTGAAGCTTTCTTT. This codes for CASSDRGVNTEAFF.

The chain links TRBV6-6 to TRBJ1-2; maybe TRBD1 (5 bases). CDR1 and CDR2 from the germline V gene are MNHNY and SVGAGI (reference sequence). Trimming pared 8 bases from V and 5 bases from J, leaving 15 bases between. This CDR3 spans 13 amino acids. The CDR3 spells CASGLGVGYGYTF. CDR3 DNA: TGTGCCAGCGGCCTGGGGGTTGGGTATGGCTACACCTTC.

This clonotype was seen a handful of times. The rearrangement joins TRBV10-3 to TRBJ1-1; TRBD1 aligns across 8 bases. Looked up from germline, CDR1 is ENHRY and CDR2 is SYGVKD. V lost 5 bases, J lost 0 bases, and 8 bases stayed unmatched. The CDR3 length is 16 residues. The CDR3 nucleotides are TGTGCCATCAGTCCACAGGGGGTTAGGATGAACACTGAAGCTTTCTTT. It specifies CAISPQGVRMNTEAFF.

In its sample, this clonotype was seen many times. The V gene is TRBV6-2 or TRBV6-3, the J gene TRBJ2-1; 7 bases are shared with TRBD1. This CDR3 region has 14 residues. V dropped 2 bases and J dropped 7; count of bases not matched to a gene: 5. In germline, CDR1 is MNHEY, CDR2 SVGEGT. CDR3 sequence reads: CASSYEGALNEQFF. CDR3 in DNA: TGTGCCAGCAGTTACGAGGGGGCCTTAAATGAGCAGTTCTTC.

The chain has TRBV4-3 and TRBJ2-7; possible D gene TRBD1, 6 bases. TRBJ2-5 explains the end of the DNA better; the J call may be wrong. Looked up from germline, CDR1 is LGHNA and CDR2 is YSLEER. The CDR3 is made up of 15 amino acids. CDR3 sequence (DNA): TGCGCCAGCAGCCAATTAATTGGGACATCAGAGACCCAGTACTTC. It codes for CASSQLIGTSETQYF.

This rearrangement joins TRBV9 to TRBJ2-5; 11 bases agree with TRBD2. The CDR3 is 16 amino acids. Germline CDR1 SGDLS, CDR2 YYNGEE. V dropped 2 bases and J dropped 4; count of bases not matched to a gene: 7. The CDR3 coding sequence is TGTGCCAGCAGCGTGAATAGCGGGGGGGCCCGAGAGACCCAGTACTTC. Translated: CASSVNSGGARETQYF.

The V gene is TRBV6-2 or TRBV6-3, the J gene TRBJ1-5, with unresolved D. The V and J ends lost 2 bases and 0 bases respectively, with 8 bases between them. The CDR3 has 15 amino acids. CDR1 and CDR2 from the germline V gene are MNHEY and SVGEGT. CDR3 in amino acids: CASSYDGLSNQPQHF. For the CDR3, the DNA is TGTGCCAGCAGTTACGACGGACTTAGCAATCAGCCCCAGCATTTT.

This chain connects TRBV2 to TRBJ2-3, with 9 bases lining up with TRBD1. The trim removed 7 bases at V and 6 bases at J, leaving 11 bases unmatched. Germline V gene sequence: CDR1 SNHLY, CDR2 FYNNEI. The length of the CDR3 is 15 residues. CDR3 amino acids: CASTLDGQGWDTQYF. The CDR3, as DNA: TGTGCCAGCACCCTAGACGGACAGGGGTGGGATACGCAGTATTTT.